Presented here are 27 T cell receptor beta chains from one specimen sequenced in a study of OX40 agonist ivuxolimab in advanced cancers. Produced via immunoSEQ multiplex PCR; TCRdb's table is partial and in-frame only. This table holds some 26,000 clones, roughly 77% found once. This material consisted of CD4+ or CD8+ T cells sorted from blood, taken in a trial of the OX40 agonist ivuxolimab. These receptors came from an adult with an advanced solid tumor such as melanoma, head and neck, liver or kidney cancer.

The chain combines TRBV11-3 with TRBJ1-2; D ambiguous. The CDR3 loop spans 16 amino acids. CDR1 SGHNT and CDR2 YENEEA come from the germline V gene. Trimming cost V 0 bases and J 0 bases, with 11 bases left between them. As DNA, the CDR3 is TGTGCCAGCAGCTTAGAGCCGGGGTCAGCTAACTATGGCTACACCTTC. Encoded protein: CASSLEPGSANYGYTF.

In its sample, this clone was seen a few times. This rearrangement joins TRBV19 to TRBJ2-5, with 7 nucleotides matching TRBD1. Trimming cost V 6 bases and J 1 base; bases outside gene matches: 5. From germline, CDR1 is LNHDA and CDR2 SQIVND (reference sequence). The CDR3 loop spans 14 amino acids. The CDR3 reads CASSPDRAQETQYF. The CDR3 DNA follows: TGTGCCAGTAGCCCAGACAGGGCCCAAGAGACCCAGTACTTC.

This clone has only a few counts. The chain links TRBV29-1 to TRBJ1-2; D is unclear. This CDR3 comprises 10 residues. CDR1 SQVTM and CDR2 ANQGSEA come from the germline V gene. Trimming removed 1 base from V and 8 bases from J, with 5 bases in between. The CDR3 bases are TGCAGCGTTGAAGCGCGCGGCTACACCTTC. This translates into CSVEARGYTF.

The CDR3 DNA reads TGTGCCAGCACCGATCGGTGGCGGGAGGGGACAGATACGCAGTATTTT. It encodes CASTDRWREGTDTQYF. The V and J genes are TRBV7-3 and TRBJ2-3; 9 bases line up with TRBD2. CDR3 length: 16 residues. Germline CDR1 and CDR2: SGHTA and FQGTGA. V trimming: 7 bases; J trimming: 3 bases; junction bases outside the gene matches: 11.

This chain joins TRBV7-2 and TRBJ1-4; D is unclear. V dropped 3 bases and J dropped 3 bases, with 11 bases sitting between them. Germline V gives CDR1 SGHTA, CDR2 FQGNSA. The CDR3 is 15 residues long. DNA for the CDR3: TGTGCCAGCAGCTTGGATGGACGACCTAATGAAAAACTGTTTTTT. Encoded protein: CASSLDGRPNEKLFF.

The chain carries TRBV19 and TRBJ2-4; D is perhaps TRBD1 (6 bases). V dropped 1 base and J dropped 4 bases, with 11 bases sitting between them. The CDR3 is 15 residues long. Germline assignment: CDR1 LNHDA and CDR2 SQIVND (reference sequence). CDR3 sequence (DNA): TGTGCCAGTAGTATAGGTGGGACACGTAAAAACATTCAGTACTTC. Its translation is CASSIGGTRKNIQYF. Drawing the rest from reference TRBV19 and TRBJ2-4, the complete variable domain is DGGITQSPKYLFRKEGQNVTLSCEQNLNHDAMYWYRQDPGQGLRLIYYSQIVNDFQKGDIAEGYSVSREKKESFPLTVTSAQKNPTAFYLCASSIGGTRKNIQYFGAGTRLSVL.

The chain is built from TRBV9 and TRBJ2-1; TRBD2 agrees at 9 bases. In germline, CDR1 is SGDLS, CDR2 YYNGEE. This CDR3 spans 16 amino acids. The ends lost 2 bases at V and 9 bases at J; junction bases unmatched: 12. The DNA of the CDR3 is TGTGCCAGCAGCGTTCCTGCGACTAGCGGCCGGGGTGAGCAGTTCTTC. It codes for CASSVPATSGRGEQFF.

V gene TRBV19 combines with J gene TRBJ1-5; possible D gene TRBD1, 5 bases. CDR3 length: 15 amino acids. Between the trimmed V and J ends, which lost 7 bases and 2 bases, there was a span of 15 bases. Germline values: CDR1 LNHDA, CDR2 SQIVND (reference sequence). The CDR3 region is CASTPRQGGNQPQHF. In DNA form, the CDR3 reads TGTGCCAGTACCCCCCGGCAGGGAGGCAATCAGCCCCAGCATTTT.

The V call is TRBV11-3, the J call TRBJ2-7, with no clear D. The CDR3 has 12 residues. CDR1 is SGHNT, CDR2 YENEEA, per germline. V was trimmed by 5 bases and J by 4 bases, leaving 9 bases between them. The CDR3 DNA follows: TGTGCCAGCAGCCCTAACGGTTACGAGCAGTACTTC. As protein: CASSPNGYEQYF.

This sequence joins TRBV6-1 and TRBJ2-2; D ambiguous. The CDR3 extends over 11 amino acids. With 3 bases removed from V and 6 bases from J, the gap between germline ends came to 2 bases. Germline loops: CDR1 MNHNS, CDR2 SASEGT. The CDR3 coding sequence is TGTGCCAGCAGTGACCCCGGGGAGCTGTTTTTT. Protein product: CASSDPGELFF.

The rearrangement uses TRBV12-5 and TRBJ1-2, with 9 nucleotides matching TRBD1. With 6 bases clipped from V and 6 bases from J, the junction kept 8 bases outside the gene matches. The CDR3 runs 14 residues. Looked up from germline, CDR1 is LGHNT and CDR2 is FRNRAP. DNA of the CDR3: TGTGCTAGTGGGACTACAGGGGGCGCGGATGGCTACACCTTC. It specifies CASGTTGGADGYTF.

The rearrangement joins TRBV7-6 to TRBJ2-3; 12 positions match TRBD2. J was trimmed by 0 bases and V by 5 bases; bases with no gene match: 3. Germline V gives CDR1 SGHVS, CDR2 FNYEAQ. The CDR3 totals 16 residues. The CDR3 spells CASSLGTSGSTDTQYF. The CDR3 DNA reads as TGTGCCAGCAGCCTCGGGACTAGCGGGAGCACAGATACGCAGTATTTT.

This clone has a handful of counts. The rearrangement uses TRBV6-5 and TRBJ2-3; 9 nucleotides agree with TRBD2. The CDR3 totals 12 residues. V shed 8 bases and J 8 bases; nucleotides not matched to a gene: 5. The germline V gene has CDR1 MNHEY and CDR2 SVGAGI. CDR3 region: CASVGGGATQYF. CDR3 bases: TGTGCCAGCGTCGGCGGGGGGGCTACGCAGTATTTT.

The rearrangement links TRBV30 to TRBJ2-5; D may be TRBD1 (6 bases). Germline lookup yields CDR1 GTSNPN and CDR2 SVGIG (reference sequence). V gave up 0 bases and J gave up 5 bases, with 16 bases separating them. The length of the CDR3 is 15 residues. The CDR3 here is CAWSVSVRGMETQYF. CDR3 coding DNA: TGTGCCTGGAGTGTTAGTGTCAGGGGCATGGAGACCCAGTACTTC.

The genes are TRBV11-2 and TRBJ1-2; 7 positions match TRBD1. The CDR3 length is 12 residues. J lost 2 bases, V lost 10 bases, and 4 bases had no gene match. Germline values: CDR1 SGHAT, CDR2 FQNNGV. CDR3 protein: CAKLGGNYGYTF. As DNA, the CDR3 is TGTGCCAAACTAGGGGGCAACTATGGCTACACCTTC.

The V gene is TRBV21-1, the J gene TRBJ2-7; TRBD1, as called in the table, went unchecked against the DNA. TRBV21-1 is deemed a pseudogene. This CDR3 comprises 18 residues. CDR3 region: CASSKALGRTGFSYEQYF. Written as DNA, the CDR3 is TGTGCCAGCAGCAAAGCGCTGGGACGGACAGGGTTCTCCTACGAGCAGTACTTC.

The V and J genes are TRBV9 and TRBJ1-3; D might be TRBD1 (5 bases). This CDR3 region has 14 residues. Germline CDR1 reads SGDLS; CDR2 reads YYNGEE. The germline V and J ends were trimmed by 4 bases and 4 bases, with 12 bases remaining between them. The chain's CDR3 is CASSTSGVGNTIYF. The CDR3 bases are TGTGCCAGCAGCACCTCGGGGGTGGGAAACACCATATATTTT.

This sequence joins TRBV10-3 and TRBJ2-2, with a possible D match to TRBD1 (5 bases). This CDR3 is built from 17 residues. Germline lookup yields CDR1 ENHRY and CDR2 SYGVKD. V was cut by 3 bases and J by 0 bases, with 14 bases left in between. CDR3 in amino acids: CAISEGRESANTGELFF. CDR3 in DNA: TGTGCCATCAGTGAAGGCAGGGAAAGCGCGAACACCGGGGAGCTGTTTTTT.

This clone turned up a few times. The CDR3 loop reads CASSVGTSNTGELFF. The CDR3 region has the DNA TGTGCCAGCAGCGTAGGGACGTCAAACACCGGGGAGCTGTTTTTT. The V call is TRBV9, the J call TRBJ2-2; D gene ambiguous. The CDR3 runs 15 residues. Germline loops: CDR1 SGDLS, CDR2 YYNGEE. With 0 bases removed from V and 2 bases from J, the gap between germline ends came to 8 bases.

This CDR3 is CASSLSPAGLLNTGELFF. CDR3 nucleotides: TGTGCCAGCAGTTTATCCCCCGCGGGACTCCTGAACACCGGGGAGCTGTTTTTT. The J gene is TRBJ2-2, the V gene TRBV28; tentative D call: TRBD2 (6 bases). The CDR3 runs 18 residues. V dropped 1 base and J dropped 1 base, with 16 bases sitting between them. CDR1 and CDR2 (germline): MDHEN, SYDVKM.

The CDR3 nucleotides are TGTGCCAGCAGCGCTTACGACAGTTTAAGTTTAGGCTACGAGCAGTACTTC. Translation gives CASSAYDSLSLGYEQYF. The chain joins TRBV9 to TRBJ2-5, with D possibly matching TRBD1 (5 bases). The J call is doubtful: the DNA matches TRBJ2-7 better. Germline values: CDR1 SGDLS, CDR2 YYNGEE. The CDR3 has 17 residues.

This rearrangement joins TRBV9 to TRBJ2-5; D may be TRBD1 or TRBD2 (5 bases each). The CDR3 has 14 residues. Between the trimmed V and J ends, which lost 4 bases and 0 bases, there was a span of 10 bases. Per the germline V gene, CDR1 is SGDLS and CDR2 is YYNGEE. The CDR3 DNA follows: TGTGCCAGCAGCTCCACGGGACACCAAGAGACCCAGTACTTC. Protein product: CASSSTGHQETQYF. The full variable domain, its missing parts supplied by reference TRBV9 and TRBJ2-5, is DSGVTQTPKHLITATGQRVTLRCSPRSGDLSVYWYQQSLDQGLQFLIQYYNGEERAKGNILERFSAQQFPDLHSELNLSSLELGDSALYFCASSSTGHQETQYFGPGTRLLVL.

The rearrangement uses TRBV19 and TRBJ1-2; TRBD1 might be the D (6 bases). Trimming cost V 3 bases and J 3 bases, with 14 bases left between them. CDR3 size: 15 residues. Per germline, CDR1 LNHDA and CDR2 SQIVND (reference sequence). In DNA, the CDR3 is TGTGCCAGTAGTATCAATACAGGGAGCTACTATGGCTACACCTTC. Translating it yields CASSINTGSYYGYTF.

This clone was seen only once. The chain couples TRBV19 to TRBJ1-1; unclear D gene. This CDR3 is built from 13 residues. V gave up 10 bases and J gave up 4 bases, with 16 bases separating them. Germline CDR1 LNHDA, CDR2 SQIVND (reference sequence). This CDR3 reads CATPRKEFTEAFF. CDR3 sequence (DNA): TGTGCCACCCCCCGGAAAGAGTTCACTGAAGCTTTCTTT.

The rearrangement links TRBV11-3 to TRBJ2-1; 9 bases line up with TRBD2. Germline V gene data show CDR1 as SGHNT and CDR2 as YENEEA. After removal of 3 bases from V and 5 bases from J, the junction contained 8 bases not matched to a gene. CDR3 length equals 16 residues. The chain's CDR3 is CASSLPSGNFNNEQFF. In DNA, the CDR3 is TGTGCCAGCAGCTTGCCTAGCGGGAACTTCAACAATGAGCAGTTCTTC.

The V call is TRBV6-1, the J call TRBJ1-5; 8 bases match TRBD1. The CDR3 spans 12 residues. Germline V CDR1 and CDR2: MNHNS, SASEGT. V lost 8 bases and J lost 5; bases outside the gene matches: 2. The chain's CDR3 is CASQDRDQPQHF. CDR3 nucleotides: TGTGCCAGCCAGGACAGGGATCAGCCCCAGCATTTT.

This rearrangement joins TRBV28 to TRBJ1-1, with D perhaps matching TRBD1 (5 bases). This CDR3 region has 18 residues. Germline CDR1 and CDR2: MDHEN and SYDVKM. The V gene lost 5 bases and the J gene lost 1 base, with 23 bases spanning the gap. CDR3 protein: CASSPADSQGGRNTEAFF. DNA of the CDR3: TGTGCCAGCAGTCCCGCCGATAGCCAGGGCGGTAGGAACACTGAAGCTTTCTTT.